The 24 T cell receptor beta chains given below trace back to one sample, sequenced in a study of shared clonotypes between healthy human individuals. Measured with immunoSEQ multiplex PCR; TCRdb has only the in-frame clones, and not every one. The sample contains millions of clones, approximately 93% of which appear only once. Source material: naive CD4+ T cells from PBMCs. As for subset: CD45RA+ positively selected. These receptors were collected from a man aged 18 to 30 in good health. Some clones in this sample may be carry-over from other donors' samples.

The rearrangement joins TRBV10-2 to TRBJ2-7; a possible D gene is TRBD1 (5 bases). CDR1 WSHSY and CDR2 SAAADI come from the germline V gene. The V gene lost 3 bases and the J gene lost 0 bases, with 9 bases spanning the gap. This CDR3 spans 14 amino acids. The CDR3: CASSDGARSYEQYF. For the CDR3, the DNA is TGCGCCAGCAGTGATGGGGCACGCTCCTACGAGCAGTACTTC.

The chain recombines TRBV27 with TRBJ2-1; weak D call: TRBD1 (5 bases). This CDR3 spans 14 amino acids. CDR1 MNHEY and CDR2 SMNVEV come from the germline V gene (reference sequence). V lost 5 bases to trimming and J lost 6 bases, with 14 bases between them. The CDR3 here is CASSATGQANEQFF. DNA of the CDR3: TGTGCCAGCAGTGCCACAGGCCAGGCCAATGAGCAGTTCTTC.

A single count supports this clone. V usage is TRBV6-6 and J usage is TRBJ2-5; 7 nucleotides agree with TRBD2. V lost 2 bases, J lost 7 bases, and 10 bases stayed unmatched. Per germline, CDR1 MNHNY and CDR2 SVGAGI (reference sequence). The CDR3 has 15 residues. CDR3 residues: CASSYPRGVGATQYF. CDR3 coding DNA: TGTGCCAGCAGTTACCCCCGGGGGGTCGGGGCGACCCAGTACTTC.

The chain is built from TRBV28 and TRBJ1-2; perhaps TRBD1 as D (5 bases). Trimming took 5 bases from V and 0 from J, leaving 7 bases between them. Germline V lookup: CDR1 MDHEN, CDR2 SYDVKM. The CDR3 totals 13 residues. The DNA of the CDR3 is TGTGCCAGCAGTAAAGGGGCTAACTATGGCTACACCTTC. Translated: CASSKGANYGYTF.

The chain carries TRBV7-9 and TRBJ2-1; TRBD2 agrees at 7 bases. The CDR3 is 16 amino acids. The germline CDR1 and CDR2 sequences are SEHNR and FQNEAQ (reference sequence). V shed 5 bases, J shed 3 bases, and the junction held 10 bases outside the gene matches. The CDR3 DNA reads as TGTGCCAGCAGCCCGACCGGGACTACCCACTACAATGAGCAGTTCTTC. The encoded protein is CASSPTGTTHYNEQFF.

The chain carries TRBV28 and TRBJ2-7; D is unclear. Per germline, CDR1 MDHEN and CDR2 SYDVKM. The V end was cut by 7 bases, the J end by 4 bases, with 8 bases between. The CDR3 is 11 residues long. CDR3 DNA sequence: TGTGCCAGCATGAGTTGGTACGAGCAGTACTTC. This encodes CASMSWYEQYF.

The chain recombines TRBV4-2 with TRBJ2-3, with 7 bases identical to TRBD2. The CDR3 length is 16 residues. Germline values: CDR1 LGHNA, CDR2 YNFKEQ. Trimming at V came to 2 bases and at J to 4 bases, leaving 9 bases not matched to a gene. CDR3 protein: CASSQIGGTIADTQYF. The CDR3, as DNA: TGTGCCAGCAGCCAAATCGGGGGGACTATAGCAGATACGCAGTATTTT.

The CDR3 DNA reads TGTGCCACCAGCAGAGGTAGAGCGGGAATATACAATGAGCAGTTCTTC. As protein: CATSRGRAGIYNEQFF. This chain connects TRBV15 to TRBJ2-1, with TRBD2 identical over 7 bases. Germline values: CDR1 LNHNV, CDR2 YYDKDF (reference sequence). This CDR3 spans 16 amino acids. With 1 base clipped from V and 4 bases from J, the junction kept 7 bases outside the gene matches.

The gene calls are TRBV7-9 and TRBJ1-1, with 11 nucleotides matching TRBD1. The CDR3 runs 14 residues. The germline gives CDR1 SEHNR, CDR2 FQNEAQ (reference sequence). V shed 5 bases and J 7 bases; nucleotides not matched to a gene: 6. The CDR3 DNA reads TGTGCCAGCAGCCAGACGGGGACAGGGGGTGAAGCTTTCTTT. Residues: CASSQTGTGGEAFF.

This clone appeared once. The chain employs TRBV28 and TRBJ1-4; 9 bases fit TRBD1. This CDR3 is 15 amino acids long. Germline CDR1 and CDR2: MDHEN and SYDVKM. With 5 bases clipped from V and 8 bases from J, the junction kept 9 bases outside the gene matches. Written as DNA, the CDR3 is TGTGCCAGCAGTCCCACGGACAGGGGTGAGGAAAAACTGTTTTTT. Encoded protein: CASSPTDRGEEKLFF. The variable domain in full, with the rest retrieved from reference TRBV28 and TRBJ1-4, is DVKVTQSSRYLVKRTGEKVFLECVQDMDHENMFWYRQDPGLGLRLIYFSYDVKMKEKGDIPEGYSVSREKKERFSLILESASTNQTSMYLCASSPTDRGEEKLFFGSGTQLSVL.

The chain combines TRBV27 with TRBJ2-6, with D perhaps matching TRBD1 (6 bases). The CDR3 is made up of 14 amino acids. Trimming removed 9 bases at V and 3 bases at J, with 12 bases between. Germline V gene lookup returns CDR1 MNHEY and CDR2 SMNVEV (reference sequence). The CDR3 nucleotides are TGTGCCAGACAGGGTCCAAGTGGGGCCAACGTCCTGACTTTC. It specifies CARQGPSGANVLTF.

With regard to this clone: The same CDR3 arises from other DNA sequences in this sample as well. V and J are TRBV7-2 and TRBJ2-7; D is uncertain. The germline CDR1 and CDR2 sequences are SGHTA and FQGNSA. Trimming removed 1 base at V and 2 bases at J, with 3 bases between. The CDR3 is made up of 12 amino acids. The CDR3 reads CASSLVTYEQYF. DNA for the CDR3: TGTGCCAGCAGCTTAGTGACCTACGAGCAGTACTTC.

This sequence joins TRBV9 and TRBJ2-1; the D gene could be TRBD1 or TRBD2 (5 bases each). Trimming took 0 bases from V and 3 from J, leaving 7 bases between them. The CDR3 length is 14 residues. The V gene's germline CDR1 is SGDLS and CDR2 YYNGEE. The CDR3 protein is CASSVGDVYNEQFF. The CDR3 region has the DNA TGTGCCAGCAGCGTAGGGGACGTCTACAATGAGCAGTTCTTC.

This clone appeared once. The rearrangement joins TRBV27 to TRBJ2-7; 10 nucleotides align to TRBD1. The CDR3 totals 15 residues. Germline assignment: CDR1 MNHEY and CDR2 SMNVEV (reference sequence). With V trimmed by 3 bases and J by 3 bases, 5 bases remained unmatched. Here the CDR3 reads CASSLYRDRGYEQYF. CDR3 nucleotide sequence: TGTGCCAGCAGTTTGTACCGGGACAGGGGCTACGAGCAGTACTTC.

With respect to this clone: The same CDR3 also results from other DNA sequences found in this sample. The chain carries TRBV28 and TRBJ2-7; TRBD2 matches at 7 bases. Germline CDR1 MDHEN, CDR2 SYDVKM. The CDR3 length is 13 residues. The V and J ends lost 6 bases and 3 bases, in that order; junction bases with no gene match: 5. The CDR3 region is CASSPGGGYEQYF. CDR3 nucleotide sequence: TGTGCCAGCAGCCCTGGCGGGGGCTACGAGCAGTACTTC.

The chain employs TRBV2 and TRBJ2-5; D possibly corresponds to TRBD2 (5 bases). Trimming took 11 bases from V and 5 from J, leaving 15 bases between them. The length of the CDR3 is 12 residues. Looked up from germline, CDR1 is SNHLY and CDR2 is FYNNEI. CDR3 sequence (DNA): TGTGCCGGAGGAAGGGTTGCGGAGACCCAGTACTTC. Translation gives CAGGRVAETQYF. The full variable domain, with the rest looked up from reference TRBV2 and TRBJ2-5, is EPEVTQTPSHQVTQMGQEVILRCVPISNHLYFYWYRQILGQKVEFLVSFYNNEISEKSEIFDDQFSVERPDGSNFTLKIRSTKLEDSAMYFCAGGRVAETQYFGPGTRLLVL.

The chain uses TRBV2 and TRBJ2-1; D is perhaps TRBD1 or TRBD2 (5 bases each). The CDR3 is made up of 13 amino acids. The V end lost 2 bases, the J end lost 9 bases, and 11 bases lay between the germline ends. Germline CDR1 SNHLY, CDR2 FYNNEI. The CDR3 region has the DNA TGTGCCAGCAGTGAAATCGGTGGGGGTGAGCAGTTCTTC. Protein: CASSEIGGGEQFF.

The chain joins TRBV28 to TRBJ1-1; 7 nucleotides match TRBD1. The CDR3 has 17 amino acids. CDR1 MDHEN and CDR2 SYDVKM come from the germline V gene. The junction had 21 bases not matched to a gene; V was cut back by 5 bases and J by 9 bases. In nucleotides, the CDR3 is TGTGCCAGCAGTCGATCAGGGGGTTTGAATAACGGGGAAAAAGCTTTCTTT. Translated, it gives CASSRSGGLNNGEKAFF.

On this clone itself: A read error may account for a junction end that differs from germline. The V call is TRBV5-5, the J call TRBJ2-7, with 8 bases fitting TRBD1. This CDR3 contains 14 residues. CDR1 and CDR2 (germline): SGHKS, YYEKEE (reference sequence). The chain's CDR3 is CASSLDRAFYEQYF. The CDR3 DNA is TGTGCCAGCAGTTTGGACAGGGCGTTCTACGAGCAGTACTTC.

The CDR3 sequence is CASRGSGSAEQFF. The CDR3 DNA reads TGTGCCAGCCGGGGGAGCGGGAGCGCTGAGCAGTTCTTC. The V gene is TRBV11-2, the J gene TRBJ2-1, with 8 positions matching TRBD2. The CDR3 length is 13 residues. Trimming at V came to 8 bases and at J to 9 bases, leaving 9 bases not matched to a gene. From germline, CDR1 is SGHAT and CDR2 FQNNGV.

The chain carries TRBV7-9 and TRBJ1-1; 8 nucleotides match TRBD1. Losses at the gene ends were 1 base for V and 3 bases for J; bases not matched to a gene: 10. Germline V gene sequence: CDR1 SEHNR, CDR2 FQNEAQ (reference sequence). The CDR3 loop spans 17 amino acids. CDR3 DNA sequence: TGTGCCAGCAGCTTAGGGCCCGGTCAGGGGGCCGACACTGAAGCTTTCTTT. It translates to CASSLGPGQGADTEAFF.

Turning to this clone: Other nucleotide sequences in the sample specify the same CDR3. The chain has TRBV2 and TRBJ2-3; D not resolved. The V gene's germline CDR1 is SNHLY and CDR2 FYNNEI. V lost 1 base to trimming and J lost 4 bases, with 9 bases between them. The CDR3 extends over 14 amino acids. The CDR3 bases are TGTGCCAGCAGTGAAGATCGAGGTTCAGATACGCAGTATTTT. It specifies CASSEDRGSDTQYF.

The genes are TRBV4-1 and TRBJ2-5; 7 bases match TRBD1. The J call may be incorrect, as the DNA end agrees better with TRBJ2-7. The germline CDR1 and CDR2 sequences are MGHRA and YSYEKL. CDR3 size: 15 residues. The CDR3 is CASSRSGTESYEQYF. DNA for the CDR3: TGCGCCAGCAGCCGATCCGGGACAGAGTCCTACGAGCAGTACTTC.

This chain's CDR3 is CASSPEVVPSGNTIYF. The CDR3 bases are TGTGCCAGCTCACCAGAGGTGGTGCCCTCTGGAAACACCATATATTTT. The chain is built from TRBV18 and TRBJ1-3; D is unclear. The CDR3 length is 16 residues. Germline V CDR1 and CDR2: KGHSH, LQKENI. V lost 2 bases, J lost 0 bases, and 11 bases lay in between.